The source of this T cell receptor beta chain is a study of T cells in Graves' hyperthyroidism and ophthalmopathy (dated by TCRdb to the late 2010s). For the study in its entirety: Peripheral blood samples were taken at initial diagnosis, before any treatment was given. A discovery cohort of roughly 100 patients, 43 with Graves' ophthalmopathy and more than 55 with stable Graves' hyperthyroidism, was used to find distinguishing TCR V-J signatures. Prospective prediction of ophthalmopathy was tested in an independent validation cohort consisting of some 20 hyperthyroidism patients and around 17 patients who later progressed to ophthalmopathy. For training and testing, the approximately 92 patients in the discovery cohort were randomly divided in a 7:3 ratio. The study also compared thyroid tissue and blood T-cell repertoires from a handful of Graves' hyperthyroidism patients. Once sampling was done, hyperthyroidism patients were given methimazole at a starting dose of 30 mg daily, whereas ophthalmopathy patients were given high-dose intravenous methylprednisolone. According to the paper, TCR Vbeta CDR3 sequencing was carried out on some 140 peripheral blood samples, which came from fewer than 50 ophthalmopathy, fewer than 80 hyperthyroidism and around 17 progressor patients. Results the study describes overall, beyond this receptor: A model built on a 13 V-J signature distinguished ophthalmopathy from stable hyperthyroidism, reaching about 89% sensitivity and about 81% specificity in cross-validation and 80%/75% in testing. No statistical method was used to set the sample size in advance, and investigators knew the group allocation. In validation, the model predicted progression to ophthalmopathy with over 65% sensitivity and approximately 72% specificity, a median of 6.5 months before onset. Most expanded thyroid clonotypes (frequency above 0.001) were also detected in blood, a finding suggesting that blood repertoires may reflect thyroid immune responses.

Stable Graves' hyperthyroidism was defined as the absence of progression to ophthalmopathy over 18 months of follow-up. Hyperthyroidism patients were newly diagnosed, with disease duration under 2 months, and aged 18 to 65 years. The study excluded patients with uncontrolled infections, other autoimmune diseases, pregnancy or lactation. Diagnoses relied on clinical symptoms, serum thyroxine and TRAb, thyroid ultrasound and orbital computed tomography. PBMCs were isolated from 10 ml of fresh peripheral blood by Ficoll-Paque density gradient centrifugation. Total RNA was extracted with Trizol reagent, and quality was checked on an Agilent 2100 Bioanalyzer. Of note for this clonotype: Its specific antigen is unknown. No base-level quality is on record; no much larger clone is a single base apart.

The junction carries 17 bases between V and J, which are trimmed by 10 bases and 7 bases respectively. The CDR3 spans 12 residues, from the cysteine through the phenylalanine. CDR3 DNA is the only sequence kept; it has 36 bases, read in frame from the first base. From the germline V gene, CDR1 is ENHRY and CDR2 is SYGVKD. TCR beta CDR3 regions were amplified from RNA transcripts. The first round of RT-PCR for the TCR CDR3 was performed with the HTBI primer set and the Qiagen OneStep RT-PCR kit. The libraries were constructed in a second round of multiplex PCR and then size-selected and purified. Libraries were sequenced paired-end with 100 bp reads on an Illumina HiSeq2000. As for the original processing: SOAPnuke was used to process the raw data, throwing out any read that contained adapters or uncalled bases, had a mean Phred below 15, or lacked an exact constant-primer or identifier match. High-quality paired reads were merged using COPE v1.2.5, and each unique nucleotide sequence was defined as a clonotype. MiTCR v1.1 was used to align the clonotypes against IMGT TRBV, TRBD and TRBJ reference segments. Only V-J combinations with frequency above 0.0001, covering 99% to 99.2% of repertoires, were analysed. A TCS score was defined as the ratio between F50 (clonal expansion) and ExV (chaos), using BLOSUM62-based TCRdist between CDR3 peptides within each V-J. Welch's t-statistics and random forest reduced roughly 540 V-J features to roughly 13, which were used in a naive Bayes classifier (R e1071). Clones were called with MiXCR by TCRdb after fastp trimmed the public reads at Q25, and only in-frame beta chains were retained. Each entry is one CDR3 protein sequence, shown with its most common DNA and genes. The V and J calls follow TCRdb's processing rather than the paper's. This sample comprises 250,000 to 300,000 distinct CDR3 sequences, about 13% of them detected only once. Of the sample, 7% to 9% falls within the top ten clones.

Sequencing was done on a sample of blood. The receptor's source is a woman in her 40s with Graves' hyperthyroidism. The sequence links TRBV10-3 to TRBJ2-7; matching of 7 bases hints at TRBD1 as the D gene. The DNA sequence is as follows: TGTGCCAACTCGCCCAGGGGGGATGAGCAGTACTTC. It translates as CANSPRGDEQYF.